These T cell receptor beta chains were read from a single sample in a study of T cells in Graves' hyperthyroidism and ophthalmopathy. TCRdb passed the multiplex PCR reads through MiXCR, listing each CDR3 protein once. The table has about 380,000 distinct CDR3 sequences, under 20% seen once. The sequencing input was blood. The receptors come from a young man with Graves' ophthalmopathy. CDR3s include the opening cysteine and the closing phenylalanine or tryptophan. A D gene is named only where the DNA matches it firmly. Not every row has a clone size; where given, it reads once, few, many or a size class.

abundance,len,j_gene,d_gene,v_gene,CDR3aa,CDR3nt
many,13,TRBJ1-1,-,TRBV5-1,CASSSPPAPTAFF,TGCGCCAGCAGCTCCCCCCCGGCCCCGACGGCTTTCTTT
many,14,TRBJ2-7,-,TRBV20-1,CSARRSGLPYEQYF,TGCAGTGCTAGAAGGAGCGGCCTCCCCTACGAGCAGTACTTC
few,13,TRBJ1-5,-,TRBV20-1,CSALWVRDQPQHF,TGCAGTGCCCTGTGGGTTCGGGATCAGCCCCAGCATTTT
-,12,TRBJ1-2,-,TRBV29-1,CSVGGGSYGYTF,TGCAGCGTCGGGGGGGGTAGCTATGGCTACACCTTC
few,15,TRBJ2-7,-,TRBV19,CASSIAHSGFYEQYF,TGTGCCAGTAGTATCGCCCATTCAGGATTCTACGAGCAGTACTTC
-,16,TRBJ2-7,TRBD2,TRBV4-1,CASSQGSSGGSYEQYF,TGCGCCAGCAGCCAAGGTAGCAGCGGGGGCTCCTACGAGCAGTACTTC
-,14,TRBJ2-7,-,TRBV19,CASSGGGKGYEQYF,TGTGCCAGTAGTGGAGGGGGTAAGGGGTACGAGCAGTACTTC
-,14,TRBJ1-5,-,TRBV5-1,CASSLDGQDQPQHF,TGCGCCAGCAGCTTGGATGGGCAGGATCAGCCCCAGCATTTT
few,15,TRBJ2-3,TRBD2,TRBV27,CASRLAEYSTDTQYF,TGTGCCAGCAGACTAGCGGAGTATAGCACAGATACGCAGTATTTT
-,13,TRBJ2-5,-,TRBV6-1,CASSPLKGETQYF,TGTGCCAGCAGCCCACTAAAGGGGGAGACCCAGTACTTC
many,14,TRBJ1-2,-,TRBV7-9,CASSLEPGNYGYTF,TGTGCCAGCAGCTTAGAACCCGGGAACTATGGCTACACCTTC
once,14,TRBJ2-5,TRBD2,TRBV19,CASSMVAGKETQYF,TGTGCCAGTAGTATGGTAGCGGGGAAAGAGACCCAGTACTTC
-,14,TRBJ1-5,-,TRBV27,CASKSEGSGQPQHF,TGTGCCAGCAAGAGCGAGGGTAGTGGGCAGCCCCAGCATTTT
few,15,TRBJ2-5,TRBD2,TRBV25-1,CASSPTAGARETQYF,TGTGCCAGCAGCCCTACAGCGGGGGCCAGAGAGACCCAGTACTTC
many,15,TRBJ2-5,-,TRBV7-3,CASSLAGFGQETQYF,TGTGCCAGCAGCTTAGCAGGGTTCGGACAAGAGACCCAGTACTTC
many,15,TRBJ1-6,-,TRBV3-1,CASSPGAGWDSPLHF,TGTGCCAGCAGCCCAGGGGCGGGTTGGGATTCACCCCTCCACTTT
-,13,TRBJ2-7,TRBD1,TRBV27,CASSIQGANEQYF,TGTGCCAGCAGTATACAGGGGGCCAACGAGCAGTACTTC
-,16,TRBJ1-6,-,TRBV5-6,CASSPGQLGRNSPLHF,TGTGCCAGCAGCCCAGGACAGCTCGGAAGGAATTCACCCCTCCACTTT
few,14,TRBJ1-1,TRBD1,TRBV5-8,CASSVGQHNTEAFF,TGTGCCAGCAGCGTGGGACAGCATAACACTGAAGCTTTCTTT
many,14,TRBJ1-1,-,TRBV5-1,CASSLGSGGTEAFF,TGCGCCAGCAGCTTGGGTTCGGGTGGCACTGAAGCTTTCTTT
-,15,TRBJ1-6,TRBD1,TRBV19,CAAGQGLWSNSPLHF,TGTGCCGCCGGACAGGGTCTGTGGAGCAATTCACCCCTCCACTTT
-,16,TRBJ2-1,-,TRBV5-8,CASSVGAQLSYNEQFF,TGTGCCAGCAGCGTTGGGGCCCAGCTCTCCTACAATGAGCAGTTCTTC